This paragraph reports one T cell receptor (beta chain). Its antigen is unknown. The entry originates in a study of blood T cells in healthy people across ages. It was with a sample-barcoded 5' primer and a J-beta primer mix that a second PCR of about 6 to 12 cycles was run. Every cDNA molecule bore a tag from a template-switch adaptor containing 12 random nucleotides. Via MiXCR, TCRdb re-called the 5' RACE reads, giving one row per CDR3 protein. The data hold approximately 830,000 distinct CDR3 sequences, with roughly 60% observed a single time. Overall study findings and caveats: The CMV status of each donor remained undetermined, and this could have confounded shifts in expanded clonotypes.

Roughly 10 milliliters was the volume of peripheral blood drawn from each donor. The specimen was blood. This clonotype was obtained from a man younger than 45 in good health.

DNA for the CDR3: TGCAGTGCTGGGGGGGCTAGCACAGATACGCAGTATTTT. It yields the protein CSAGGASTDTQYF. This chain uses TRBV20-1 with TRBJ2-3; TRBD2 might be the D (7 bases). The CDR3 totals 13 residues. CDR1 is DFQATT, CDR2 SNEGSKA, per germline (reference sequence). The V and J ends lost 5 bases and 0 bases respectively, with 9 bases between them.